This T cell receptor beta chain was obtained from a study of vaccination and CD4 T cells after COVID-19. Looking at the study overall: A positive SARS-CoV-2 nasal swab PCR result was recorded for each convalescent patient; about 9 were mild and one severe. A median of about 98 days (range 35 to 161) separated diagnosis from post-COVID sampling.

The CDR3 runs 14 residues. Trimming removed 6 bases from V and 8 bases from J, with 14 bases in between. CDR1 is LNHDA and CDR2 is SQIVND in the germline V gene (reference sequence). TCRdb independently ran MiXCR on the PCR reads; one entry per CDR3 protein. The data contain tens of thousands of distinct CDR3 sequences, roughly 53% of them singletons. This clonotype was counted a single time. Its antigen is unidentified. Study-wide results and limits: Convalescent patients displayed spike mono-reactivity in 304 of 307 vaccine-specific clones.

The rearrangement uses TRBV19 and TRBJ1-6; D not resolved. The receptor was derived from a human donor who had recovered from COVID-19. Material: CD4+ T cells from blood, obtained before SARS-CoV-2 vaccination. The CDR3 DNA is TGTGCCAGTAGCATCCGGATCCAGGATTCACCCCTCCACTTT. The encoded protein is CASSIRIQDSPLHF. Combining the CDR3 with reference TRBV19 and TRBJ1-6 gives the whole variable domain DGGITQSPKYLFRKEGQNVTLSCEQNLNHDAMYWYRQDPGQGLRLIYYSQIVNDFQKGDIAEGYSVSREKKESFPLTVTSAQKNPTAFYLCASSIRIQDSPLHFGNGTRLTVT.